These 15 T cell receptor beta chains were sequenced from one sample in a study of long-term antiretroviral therapy in people with HIV. Survey level was the resolution at which the v3.0 immunoSEQ assay ran. The table came from immunoSEQ multiplex PCR; TCRdb's copy has only in-frame clones and leaves some out. The data contain 40,000 or so clones, 83% of them singletons. Source: unsorted PBMCs, taken 1 year after starting antiretroviral therapy. These receptor sequences come from a man aged 18 to 29 with HIV.

V and J are TRBV5-5 and TRBJ1-1; D is perhaps TRBD1 (6 bases). CDR1 SGHKS and CDR2 YYEKEE come from the germline V gene (reference sequence). There are 14 residues in the CDR3. V was shortened by 4 bases and J by 9 bases, with 19 bases between the two germline ends. CDR3 DNA sequence: TGTGCCAGCAGCCCGGACCCCGGACAGTTGCAAGCTTTCTTT. Protein: CASSPDPGQLQAFF. Full variable domain (missing parts from reference TRBV5-5 and TRBJ1-1): DAGVTQSPTHLIKTRGQQVTLRCSPISGHKSVSWYQQVLGQGPQFIFQYYEKEERGRGNFPDRFSARQFPNYSSELNVNALLLGDSALYLCASSPDPGQLQAFFGQGTRLTVV.

This clone has a single count. The V and J genes are TRBV20-1 and TRBJ1-2; D gene unclear. Germline-derived CDR1 and CDR2 are DFQATT and SNEGSKA (reference sequence). The length of the CDR3 is 9 residues. CDR3 sequence (DNA): TGCAGCGGTTTGGATGGCTACACCTTC. It translates to CSGLDGYTF.

This rearrangement joins TRBV5-6 to TRBJ2-7; D call uncertain. This CDR3 comprises 12 residues. CDR1 is SGHDT and CDR2 is YYEEEE in the germline V gene. Trimming cost V 4 bases and J 2 bases, with 7 bases left between them. CDR3 region: CASSLRTYEQYF. The CDR3 DNA sequence: TGTGCCAGCAGCCTCAGGACCTACGAGCAGTACTTC. The whole variable domain, remainder taken from reference TRBV5-6 and TRBJ2-7, is DAGVTQSPTHLIKTRGQQVTLRCSPKSGHDTVSWYQQALGQGPQFIFQYYEEEERQRGNFPDRFSGHQFPNYSSELNVNALLLGDSALYLCASSLRTYEQYFGPGTRLTVT.

The chain has TRBV6-5 and TRBJ1-4, with TRBD1 identical over 7 bases. The CDR3 loop spans 14 amino acids. Trimming removed 2 bases from V and 8 bases from J; junction bases left unmatched: 5. Germline V CDR1 and CDR2: MNHEY, SVGAGI. DNA of the CDR3: TGTGCCAGCAGTTACAAGGGGGCTGGGGAAAAACTGTTTTTT. Translated, it gives CASSYKGAGEKLFF.

The chain uses TRBV19 and TRBJ1-1; D is unresolved. CDR1 is LNHDA, CDR2 SQIVND, per germline (reference sequence). V lost 2 bases, J lost 1 base, and 8 bases lay in between. CDR3 length equals 14 residues. The CDR3 region is CASSIITQNTEAFF. The CDR3 DNA follows: TGTGCCAGTAGTATAATAACCCAGAACACTGAAGCTTTCTTT.

The chain is built from TRBV6-4 and TRBJ2-7; no firm D call. CDR3 size: 15 residues. The V end lost 6 bases, the J end lost 0 bases, and 15 bases lay between the germline ends. Germline lookup yields CDR1 MRHNA and CDR2 SNTAGT. CDR3 nucleotide sequence: TGTGCCAGCAGCGAGGTACAGAGCAGCTCCTACGAGCAGTACTTC. This translates into CASSEVQSSSYEQYF.

The chain is built from TRBV11-2 and TRBJ1-6, with D perhaps TRBD1 (5 bases). Deletions cut 0 bases from V and 8 bases from J, with 14 bases between. Per germline, CDR1 SGHAT and CDR2 FQNNGV. The CDR3 extends over 16 amino acids. The chain's CDR3 is CASSLEAGTFDSPLHF. The CDR3 nucleotides are TGTGCCAGCAGCTTAGAGGCAGGGACCTTTGATTCACCCCTCCACTTT.

The DNA of the CDR3 is TGCGCCAGCAGCCAAGCCCCGGGTAGCGGTCCCTACGAGCAGTACTTC. It is translated as CASSQAPGSGPYEQYF. The chain joins TRBV4-3 to TRBJ2-7, with D possibly matching TRBD2 (6 bases). Germline V gene lookup returns CDR1 LGHNA and CDR2 YSLEER. Trimming removed 1 base at V and 2 bases at J, with 15 bases between. The CDR3 sequence is 16 residues long.

The sample holds a few counts of this clone. V is TRBV5-1 and J is TRBJ1-6, with 9 bases identical to TRBD1. This CDR3 is built from 15 residues. The J segment lost 6 bases and the V segment lost 5 bases, leaving 6 bases of the junction unmatched. Germline-derived CDR1 and CDR2 are SGHRS and YFSETQ. The DNA for the CDR3 is TGCGCCAGCAGGGGGGACAGGGCGGGTAATTCACCCCTCCACTTT. Protein product: CASRGDRAGNSPLHF.

The V and J genes are TRBV10-3 and TRBJ2-7, with D unresolved. The CDR3 consists of 13 residues. V was pared by 3 bases and J by 0 bases, with 6 bases between. Germline lookup yields CDR1 ENHRY and CDR2 SYGVKD. In DNA, the CDR3 is TGTGCCATCAGTGACGACGTCTCCTACGAGCAGTACTTC. Encoded protein: CAISDDVSYEQYF.

This chain uses TRBV5-1 with TRBJ1-1; TRBD1 is a possible D gene (5 bases). V lost 1 base and J 3 bases, leaving 13 bases between the germline ends. Germline V gives CDR1 SGHRS, CDR2 YFSETQ. The CDR3 has 15 amino acids. CDR3 loop: CASSLWGVGDTEAFF. DNA for the CDR3: TGCGCCAGCAGCTTGTGGGGGGTGGGGGACACTGAAGCTTTCTTT. Filled out from reference TRBV5-1 and TRBJ1-1, the complete variable domain reads KAGVTQTPRYLIKTRGQQVTLSCSPISGHRSVSWYQQTPGQGLQFLFEYFSETQRNKGNFPGRFSGRQFSNSRSEMNVSTLELGDSALYLCASSLWGVGDTEAFFGQGTRLTVV.

J is TRBJ1-4 and V is TRBV19; TRBD1 might be the D (6 bases). The CDR3 has 15 amino acids. Germline V gene sequence: CDR1 LNHDA, CDR2 SQIVND (reference sequence). The V and J ends lost 3 bases and 8 bases respectively, with 16 bases between them. In nucleotides, the CDR3 is TGTGCCAGTAGTATGGGGGCGGCCATCTGGGAAAAACTGTTTTTT. This codes for CASSMGAAIWEKLFF.

The genes are TRBV29-1 and TRBJ1-2; 7 bases fit TRBD1. Germline CDR1 reads SQVTM; CDR2 reads ANQGSEA. CDR3 length equals 13 residues. The ends lost 1 base at V and 8 bases at J; junction bases unmatched: 7. CDR3 in DNA: TGCAGCGTTGAAGGGACAGGCCCGGGGGGCTACACCTTC. Its protein is CSVEGTGPGGYTF.

The CDR3 DNA reads TGCGCCAGCAGCCTTGACCCGCCTGGACGGTCTAACTATGGCTACACCTTC. It yields the protein CASSLDPPGRSNYGYTF. The chain uses TRBV4-1 and TRBJ1-2; D remains unclear. The CDR3 sequence is 17 residues long. Germline lookup yields CDR1 MGHRA and CDR2 YSYEKL. Trimming stripped 4 bases from V and 0 bases from J, with 18 bases between.

CDR3 nucleotide sequence: TGTGCCAGCAGCTTAATGGCGACAGGGCCCGTTGGGGCCAACGTCCTGACTTTC. Its translation: CASSLMATGPVGANVLTF. The gene calls are TRBV7-6 and TRBJ2-6; 7 nucleotides line up with TRBD1. The CDR3 loop spans 18 amino acids. The germline V gene has CDR1 SGHVS and CDR2 FNYEAQ. V trimming: 2 bases; J trimming: 3 bases; junction bases outside the gene matches: 10.